These 31 T cell receptor beta chains were sequenced from one sample in a study of cytomegalovirus exposure and HLA in healthy donors. Sequencing was performed with immunoSEQ multiplex PCR; in TCRdb, only in-frame clones are kept and a portion is missing. The profile covers roughly 130,000 clones, with roughly nine tenths appearing a single time and just under 3% taken by the ten largest. Sequenced material: PBMCs. The receptors were sampled from a man aged 18 to 30 in good health and CMV-seronegative.

V usage is TRBV19 and J usage is TRBJ1-4; 9 positions agree with TRBD1. The V gene end was trimmed by 4 bases and the J gene end by 5 bases; junction bases not matched to a gene: 11. The CDR3 contains 17 residues. Per the germline V gene, CDR1 is LNHDA and CDR2 is SQIVND (reference sequence). The CDR3 loop reads CASSRDLRDRANEKLFF. The CDR3, as DNA: TGTGCCAGTAGTAGGGATCTCCGGGACAGGGCGAATGAAAAACTGTTTTTT.

A single count supports this clone. The genes are TRBV30 and TRBJ2-3; possible D gene TRBD1, 6 bases. This CDR3 has 15 amino acids. The V and J ends lost 2 bases and 0 bases respectively, with 12 bases between them. Germline assignment: CDR1 GTSNPN and CDR2 SVGIG (reference sequence). The CDR3 is CAWSRQVPSTDTQYF. DNA of the CDR3: TGTGCCTGGAGTCGACAGGTCCCTAGCACAGATACGCAGTATTTT.

The rearrangement joins TRBV19 to TRBJ2-7; TRBD1 aligns across 7 bases. The ends lost 6 bases at V and 3 bases at J; junction bases unmatched: 8. CDR3 length: 14 amino acids. Germline V lookup: CDR1 LNHDA, CDR2 SQIVND (reference sequence). The CDR3 nucleotides read TGTGCCAGTAGCAGCCAGGGGGTCGTCTACGAGCAGTACTTC. Translated, it gives CASSSQGVVYEQYF.

This clone was seen more than once but under ten times. The chain links TRBV5-4 to TRBJ1-2, with D perhaps matching TRBD1 (5 bases). Per the germline V gene, CDR1 is SGHNT and CDR2 is YYREEE (reference sequence). The germline V and J ends were trimmed by 1 base and 4 bases, with 17 bases remaining between them. The CDR3 has 16 residues. The CDR3 nucleotides are TGTGCCAGCAGCTTGCCAGGGCTTCAAACATCCTATGGCTACACCTTC. Amino acid sequence: CASSLPGLQTSYGYTF.

This clone was observed once. This chain uses TRBV7-8 with TRBJ2-3, with 7 bases lining up with TRBD2. In germline, CDR1 is SGHVS, CDR2 FQNEAQ. The V segment lost 3 bases and the J segment 13 bases; nucleotides outside the gene matches: 16. The CDR3 totals 15 residues. CDR3 coding DNA: TGTGCCAGCAGCTTTTCGGAGGGCCGGGGGGTTCTTGAGTATTTT. Its protein product is CASSFSEGRGVLEYF.

The rearrangement uses TRBV18 and TRBJ1-1, with D tentatively TRBD1 (6 bases). The CDR3 runs 20 residues. Germline CDR1 KGHSH, CDR2 LQKENI. The V and J ends lost 1 base and 0 bases respectively, with 24 bases between them. CDR3 sequence (DNA): TGTGCCAGCTCACCACTAGGCGGACAGCTAAGAGTACAGATGAACACTGAAGCTTTCTTT. It is translated as CASSPLGGQLRVQMNTEAFF.

The chain employs TRBV4-1 and TRBJ1-5; D perhaps matches TRBD1 (5 bases). The CDR3 contains 14 residues. The ends were cut back, 0 bases at V and 8 bases at J, with 11 bases in the middle. From germline, CDR1 is MGHRA and CDR2 YSYEKL. The CDR3 bases are TGCGCCAGCAGCCAAGATAGGAGGGGAAAGCCCCAGCATTTT. Protein: CASSQDRRGKPQHF.

The chain carries TRBV7-2 and TRBJ2-7, with a possible D match to TRBD1 (6 bases). Germline assignment: CDR1 SGHTA and CDR2 FQGNSA. The CDR3 consists of 15 residues. The V end was cut by 5 bases, the J end by 2 bases, with 16 bases between. In DNA form, the CDR3 reads TGTGCCAGCAGCCACGCGTACAGGGCGGCCTACGAGCAGTACTTC. Its translation: CASSHAYRAAYEQYF.

CDR3 nucleotides: TGTGCCTGGAGTGTACAGACTAGCGGGAGCCCAGATACGCAGTATTTT. Amino acid sequence: CAWSVQTSGSPDTQYF. The V call is TRBV30, the J call TRBJ2-3; the match to TRBD2 covers 12 bases. Per the germline V gene, CDR1 is GTSNPN and CDR2 is SVGIG (reference sequence). The CDR3 loop spans 16 amino acids. The ends lost 0 bases at V and 4 bases at J; junction bases unmatched: 5.

This clone has just one count. The rearrangement uses TRBV19 and TRBJ2-1; TRBD2 matches at 7 bases. The germline CDR1 and CDR2 sequences are LNHDA and SQIVND (reference sequence). The CDR3 contains 15 residues. J gave up 8 bases and V 5 bases, and 12 bases lay outside the gene matches. CDR3 DNA sequence: TGTGCCAGTAGTGGGTGGGACTACCTTTTGGATGAGCAGTTCTTC. It codes for CASSGWDYLLDEQFF.

This clone appeared a single time. The gene calls are TRBV4-1 and TRBJ2-7; 11 bases match TRBD1. Germline V lookup: CDR1 MGHRA, CDR2 YSYEKL. V lost 3 bases and J lost 2; bases outside the gene matches: 3. CDR3 length equals 15 residues. For the CDR3, the DNA is TGCGCCAGCAGCCACCTGGACAGGGGGCCCTACGAGCAGTACTTC. It codes for CASSHLDRGPYEQYF.

This clone was seen a single time. J is TRBJ1-6 and V is TRBV7-9; D not certain. The CDR3 has 15 residues. Trimming took off 2 bases at V and 7 bases at J, with 12 bases between the two ends. Germline V lookup: CDR1 SEHNR, CDR2 FQNEAQ (reference sequence). The DNA for the CDR3 is TGTGCCAGCAGCTTAAGCGCACATAACAATTCACCCCTCCACTTT. This sequence encodes CASSLSAHNNSPLHF.

The chain combines TRBV19 with TRBJ2-1; the D is unclear. Looked up from germline, CDR1 is LNHDA and CDR2 is SQIVND (reference sequence). The CDR3 loop spans 14 amino acids. V lost 0 bases, J lost 3 bases, and 6 bases lay in between. The CDR3 reads CASSIERNYNEQFF. CDR3 bases: TGTGCCAGTAGTATAGAGCGGAACTACAATGAGCAGTTCTTC.

V usage is TRBV7-9 and J usage is TRBJ2-1; 10 bases fit TRBD1. The CDR3 sequence is 16 residues long. V shed 3 bases, J shed 8 bases, and the junction held 10 bases outside the gene matches. Per germline, CDR1 SEHNR and CDR2 FQNEAQ (reference sequence). The CDR3 DNA sequence: TGTGCCAGCAGCTTGAGAGACAGGGGGCGCGACCATGAGCAGTTCTTC. Protein product: CASSLRDRGRDHEQFF.

The chain recombines TRBV27 with TRBJ2-1; 12 bases map to TRBD2. The V segment lost 6 bases and the J segment 0 bases; nucleotides outside the gene matches: 3. The CDR3 length is 16 residues. CDR1 is MNHEY, CDR2 SMNVEV, per germline (reference sequence). CDR3 in amino acids: CASRSLAGGSYNEQFF. DNA for the CDR3: TGTGCCAGCAGATCACTAGCGGGGGGCTCCTACAATGAGCAGTTCTTC.

J is TRBJ1-5 and V is TRBV21-1; TRBD1 was called by the table and not checked on the DNA. TRBV21-1 is marked as a pseudogene. This CDR3 comprises 16 residues. CDR3 region: CASSKEHRVGSQPQHF. In DNA, the CDR3 is TGTGCCAGCAGCAAAGAGCACAGGGTTGGGAGTCAGCCCCAGCATTTT.

This chain joins TRBV19 and TRBJ2-7; 11 bases line up with TRBD2. The CDR3 runs to 15 residues. CDR1 is LNHDA and CDR2 is SQIVND in the germline V gene (reference sequence). The J segment lost 3 bases and the V segment lost 5 bases, leaving 6 bases of the junction unmatched. In nucleotides, the CDR3 is TGTGCCAGTAGTCAGAGTCTAGCGGGGGGCTACGAGCAGTACTTC. Encoded protein: CASSQSLAGGYEQYF.

This clone was seen only a few times. The genes are TRBV7-2 and TRBJ1-2; D call uncertain. CDR3 length: 13 amino acids. Germline V CDR1 and CDR2: SGHTA, FQGNSA. V gave up 4 bases and J gave up 3 bases, with 9 bases separating them. The CDR3 region has the DNA TGTGCCAGCAGCTATAACAGCTACTATGGCTACACCTTC. It encodes CASSYNSYYGYTF.

The genes are TRBV19 and TRBJ2-5; tentative D call: TRBD1 (7 bases). The CDR3 spans 16 residues. The V gene's germline CDR1 is LNHDA and CDR2 SQIVND (reference sequence). V lost 3 bases and J lost 2, with 16 bases in between. The DNA for the CDR3 is TGTGCCAGTAGTATCGGGGGACAGTTACTGCAAGAGACCCAGTACTTC. Its protein product is CASSIGGQLLQETQYF.

The chain is built from TRBV18 and TRBJ2-7; the D gene is possibly TRBD1 (6 bases). The V gene lost 6 bases and the J gene lost 5 bases, with 11 bases spanning the gap. Germline CDR1 reads KGHSH; CDR2 reads LQKENI. This CDR3 has 12 residues. DNA for the CDR3: TGTGCCAGCTCGACAGGTCTAAACGAGCAGTACTTC. It encodes CASSTGLNEQYF.

V and J are TRBV5-6 and TRBJ2-7; 9 bases line up with TRBD2. After removal of 0 bases from V and 4 bases from J, the junction contained 2 bases not matched to a gene. CDR3 length equals 14 residues. CDR1 SGHDT and CDR2 YYEEEE come from the germline V gene. The CDR3 protein is CASSLGGLAYEQYF. The CDR3 coding sequence is TGTGCCAGCAGCTTGGGGGGACTAGCTTACGAGCAGTACTTC.

This clone has a single count. This sequence joins TRBV5-1 and TRBJ2-1, with TRBD2 matching 8 bases. V was pared by 3 bases and J by 9 bases, with 11 bases of the junction left unmatched. Germline lookup yields CDR1 SGHRS and CDR2 YFSETQ. The CDR3 loop spans 15 amino acids. CDR3 region: CASSSKSGGPGEQFF. CDR3 nucleotides: TGCGCCAGCAGCTCAAAGTCGGGGGGGCCAGGTGAGCAGTTCTTC.

The chain is built from TRBV11-2 and TRBJ2-5, with 11 bases fitting TRBD2. With 5 bases clipped from V and 3 bases from J, the junction kept 5 bases outside the gene matches. The CDR3 spans 15 residues. Germline V gives CDR1 SGHAT, CDR2 FQNNGV. The chain's CDR3 is CASSPQTSGEETQYF. The CDR3 DNA follows: TGTGCCAGCAGCCCTCAGACTAGCGGGGAAGAGACCCAGTACTTC.

This clone was seen repeatedly, ten times or more. The chain links TRBV12-5 to TRBJ1-2, with 8 bases that match TRBD1. V shed 3 bases and J 6 bases; nucleotides not matched to a gene: 6. The CDR3 sequence is 14 residues long. In germline, CDR1 is LGHNT, CDR2 FRNRAP. The DNA of the CDR3 is TGTGCTAGTGGTTTAGCAGGGGGCAACAATGGCTACACCTTC. Protein product: CASGLAGGNNGYTF.

The chain uses TRBV7-9 and TRBJ1-1; D unresolved. The germline V and J ends were trimmed by 5 bases and 3 bases, with 16 bases remaining between them. CDR1 SEHNR and CDR2 FQNEAQ come from the germline V gene (reference sequence). The CDR3 is 15 residues long. CDR3: CASSPRGSGDTEAFF. In nucleotides, the CDR3 is TGTGCCAGCAGCCCCAGAGGTTCGGGAGACACTGAAGCTTTCTTT. Supplemented by reference TRBV7-9 and TRBJ1-1, the full variable domain reads DTGVSQNPRHKITKRGQNVTFRCDPISEHNRLYWYRQTLGQGPEFLTYFQNEAQLEKSRLLSDRFSAERPKGSFSTLEIQRTEQGDSAMYLCASSPRGSGDTEAFFGQGTRLTVV.

The chain is built from TRBV6-1 and TRBJ1-2; a weak D match, TRBD1 (6 bases). The CDR3 spans 14 residues. Trimming stripped 6 bases from V and 5 bases from J, with 16 bases between. Germline values: CDR1 MNHNS, CDR2 SASEGT. The CDR3: CASSVGEGGYGYTF. Here the CDR3 DNA reads TGTGCCAGCAGCGTGGGGGAGGGGGGGTATGGCTACACCTTC.

The V and J genes are TRBV9 and TRBJ2-6; D possibly corresponds to TRBD1 (5 bases). The length of the CDR3 is 14 residues. The V gene lost 5 bases and the J gene lost 0 bases, with 6 bases spanning the gap. Germline CDR1 is SGDLS and CDR2 is YYNGEE. The CDR3 DNA is TGTGCCAGCAGAGGACACTCTGGGGCCAACGTCCTGACTTTC. This gives the protein CASRGHSGANVLTF.

The rearrangement uses TRBV27 and TRBJ1-2; D is unclear. Germline-derived CDR1 and CDR2 are MNHEY and SMNVEV (reference sequence). This CDR3 has 15 amino acids. V was trimmed by 2 bases and J by 4 bases, leaving 14 bases between them. The CDR3 nucleotides are TGTGCCAGCAGTTTAAATGCGGGTACCTCCTATGGCTACACCTTC. It translates to CASSLNAGTSYGYTF.

This chain joins TRBV7-2 and TRBJ1-3; 8 bases map to TRBD1. The trim removed 5 bases at V and 3 bases at J, leaving 3 bases unmatched. In germline, CDR1 is SGHTA, CDR2 FQGNSA. The CDR3 is made up of 14 amino acids. The CDR3 DNA sequence: TGTGCCAGCAGCCAGGACAGGGTTGGAAACACCATATATTTT. Translated: CASSQDRVGNTIYF.

CDR3 in amino acids: CASSPAVNTEAFF. The CDR3 DNA follows: TGCGCCAGCAGCCCTGCAGTGAACACTGAAGCTTTCTTT. The gene calls are TRBV5-1 and TRBJ1-1; D is unresolved. CDR3 length: 13 residues. Germline loops: CDR1 SGHRS, CDR2 YFSETQ. Trimming took off 4 bases at V and 0 bases at J, with 7 bases between the two ends.

V is TRBV11-3 and J is TRBJ2-1; 10 bases agree with TRBD1. V was pared by 5 bases and J by 1 base, with 8 bases of the junction left unmatched. CDR3 length: 17 amino acids. Germline loops: CDR1 SGHNT, CDR2 YENEEA. The CDR3 coding sequence is TGTGCCAGCAGCCCGGGACAGGGGCGAGGATCCTACAATGAGCAGTTCTTC. Its translation: CASSPGQGRGSYNEQFF.